The source of this T cell receptor beta chain is a study of cytomegalovirus exposure and HLA in healthy donors. Trimming took 5 bases from V and 5 from J, leaving 8 bases between them. CDR3 size: 12 residues. Germline loops: CDR1 SNHLY, CDR2 FYNNEI. Primers for the PCR totalled 60 Vbeta and 13 Jbeta. The repertoire was sequenced with immunoSEQ multiplex PCR; TCRdb's copy has only in-frame clones and lacks some. The table has over 200,000 clones, 82% seen once; the top ten hold more than 5%. Notes on this clone: Its specificity is not known.

The donors comprised healthy bone marrow donors. Whole-study findings and limits: Whilst most TCR sequences proved rare, a subset of public TCRs occurred across many donors. A previous analysis found most TCR beta V segments productive roughly 90% or roughly 30% of the time. Further analysis, carried out later, found HLA-associated TCR beta chains more clonally expanded than equally common other chains.

The sample consisted of PBMCs. This clonotype was sampled from a woman between 35 and 50 years old in good health and CMV-seropositive. The chain uses TRBV2 and TRBJ2-3; D might be TRBD2 (5 bases). The CDR3 sequence is CASSQGGDTQYF. The CDR3 DNA is TGTGCCAGCAGTCAAGGAGGAGATACGCAGTATTTT.